The 21 T cell receptor beta chains presented below share a single source sample, sequenced in a study of blood T cell repertoires in COVID-19. The assay was immunoSEQ multiplex PCR, and TCRdb's table has in-frame clones only and misses some. The profile covers hundreds of thousands of clones, with 70% to 90% appearing a single time and under 14% taken by the ten largest. Sequenced material: peripheral blood. The receptors come from a man between 50 and 59 years old with COVID-19, enrolled during active disease.

This chain links TRBV5-4 with TRBJ1-2; 9 nucleotides align to TRBD1. The CDR3 totals 15 residues. Germline CDR1 SGHNT, CDR2 YYREEE (reference sequence). The V segment lost 2 bases and the J segment 7 bases; nucleotides outside the gene matches: 9. CDR3 nucleotide sequence: TGTGCCAGCAGCTTACCGGGACAGGGAAGCAGTGGCTACACCTTC. Translated, it gives CASSLPGQGSSGYTF.

The gene calls are TRBV5-3 and TRBJ2-7; tentative D call: TRBD1 (8 bases). TRBV5-3 belongs to the ORF category, with a function that is uncertain. CDR3 size: 14 residues. Trimming shortened V by 4 bases and J by 4 bases, and 15 bases separated the two germline ends. The CDR3 nucleotides read TGTGCCAGAAGCCGGGGGGACAGGCAGTACGAGCAGTACTTC. This encodes CARSRGDRQYEQYF.

The J gene is TRBJ1-2, the V gene TRBV7-8, with 8 bases fitting TRBD1. V dropped 6 bases and J dropped 6; count of bases not matched to a gene: 6. Germline V CDR1 and CDR2: SGHVS, FQNEAQ. This CDR3 is built from 13 residues. The CDR3 DNA reads TGTGCCAGCAGTTCGGACAGGGCTGATGGCTACACCTTC. This gives the protein CASSSDRADGYTF.

The J gene is TRBJ1-1, the V gene TRBV10-3; D unresolved. Trimming stripped 0 bases from V and 6 bases from J, with 8 bases between. This CDR3 region has 13 residues. CDR1 and CDR2 from the germline V gene are ENHRY and SYGVKD. CDR3 DNA: TGTGCCATCAGTGAGTCGGGCAGACCTGAAGCTTTCTTT. Protein product: CAISESGRPEAFF.

The V gene is TRBV12-1, the J gene TRBJ1-6. TRBV12-1 is a pseudogene segment. The CDR3 is made up of 20 amino acids. The CDR3 DNA reads as TGTGCCAGCAGCTCCCCGGACAACCTGGGCGGGGCGGGGAGGAGTTCACCCCTCCACTTT. As protein: CASSSPDNLGGAGRSSPLHF.

J is TRBJ1-1 and V is TRBV11-1, with D hard to call. From germline, CDR1 is SGHAT and CDR2 FQDESV (reference sequence). There are 13 residues in the CDR3. V lost 5 bases and J lost 2, with 9 bases in between. Written as DNA, the CDR3 is TGTGCCAGCAGCGGGCAGATAAACACTGAAGCTTTCTTT. As protein: CASSGQINTEAFF.

This chain uses TRBV18 with TRBJ2-7; D is unclear. CDR3 length: 14 residues. The V gene's germline CDR1 is KGHSH and CDR2 LQKENI. V lost 2 bases and J lost 5, with 13 bases in between. CDR3 coding DNA: TGTGCCAGCTCACCAAGTGCGGTCCGGGACGAGCAGTACTTC. Its translation: CASSPSAVRDEQYF.

The chain uses TRBV11-1 and TRBJ2-7; tentative D call: TRBD1 (5 bases). The CDR3 length is 15 residues. Trimming removed 4 bases from V and 0 bases from J, with 13 bases in between. Germline loops: CDR1 SGHAT, CDR2 FQDESV (reference sequence). This chain's CDR3 is CASSSRVSNSYEQYF. CDR3 nucleotides: TGTGCCAGCAGCTCCAGGGTGTCGAACTCCTACGAGCAGTACTTC.

V is TRBV14 and J is TRBJ1-1; possible D gene TRBD1, 6 bases. V lost 2 bases, J lost 0 bases, and 25 bases lay in between. CDR3 size: 20 residues. The germline gives CDR1 SGHDN, CDR2 FVKESK. This CDR3 reads CASSQTRWGLVSNMNTEAFF. CDR3 DNA: TGTGCCAGCAGCCAAACCCGGTGGGGGCTCGTCAGTAATATGAACACTGAAGCTTTCTTT.

The count of this clone is one. The chain joins TRBV5-1 to TRBJ1-4; a possible D gene is TRBD1 (5 bases). Germline V gives CDR1 SGHRS, CDR2 YFSETQ. V was cut by 1 base and J by 0 bases, with 10 bases left in between. The CDR3 length is 16 residues. The CDR3 DNA is TGCGCCAGCAGCTTGCGTGGGGCAACAACTAATGAAAAACTGTTTTTT. This sequence encodes CASSLRGATTNEKLFF.

J is TRBJ2-2 and V is TRBV5-1; weak D call: TRBD1 (6 bases). Trimming removed 4 bases from V and 1 base from J, with 8 bases in between. Per the germline V gene, CDR1 is SGHRS and CDR2 is YFSETQ. CDR3 size: 14 residues. CDR3 coding DNA: TGCGCCAGCAGCGGGGGACAGAACACCGGGGAGCTGTTTTTT. This codes for CASSGGQNTGELFF.

A single count supports this clone. The V and J genes are TRBV12-3 or TRBV12-4 and TRBJ1-5; D call uncertain. The CDR3 sequence is 13 residues long. V was trimmed by 3 bases and J by 3 bases, leaving 6 bases between them. The CDR3 coding sequence is TGTGCCAGCAGTTTCCACATCAATCAGCCCCAGCATTTT. It encodes CASSFHINQPQHF.

V and J are TRBV2 and TRBJ1-1; D not certain. V was clipped by 11 bases and J by 1 base, with 17 bases between them. CDR1 is SNHLY, CDR2 FYNNEI, per germline. This CDR3 is 14 amino acids long. For the CDR3, the DNA is TGTGCCGACGAGGAGCCCCGGGGGAACACTGAAGCTTTCTTT. Translated, it gives CADEEPRGNTEAFF. The full variable domain, with the rest looked up from reference TRBV2 and TRBJ1-1, is EPEVTQTPSHQVTQMGQEVILRCVPISNHLYFYWYRQILGQKVEFLVSFYNNEISEKSEIFDDQFSVERPDGSNFTLKIRSTKLEDSAMYFCADEEPRGNTEAFFGQGTRLTVV.

The chain is built from TRBV23-1 and TRBJ2-5, with 8 bases matching TRBD2. TRBV23-1 is flagged as an ORF with uncertain function. The CDR3 length is 19 residues. With 0 bases clipped from V and 1 base from J, the junction kept 13 bases outside the gene matches. The CDR3 DNA follows: TGCGCCAGCAGTCAATCGTTCCTTTGGGCGGGAGGCAGCCAAGAGACCCAGTACTTC. This codes for CASSQSFLWAGGSQETQYF.

The CDR3 coding sequence is TGTGCCAGCAGCCCCGGGACAGGGTTCCCAAACTATGGCTACACCTTC. Translation: CASSPGTGFPNYGYTF. V usage is TRBV6-2 or TRBV6-3 and J usage is TRBJ1-2, with 9 bases fitting TRBD1. The CDR3 is made up of 16 amino acids. CDR1 MNHEY and CDR2 SVGEGT come from the germline V gene. Trimming at V came to 6 bases and at J to 2 bases, leaving 10 bases not matched to a gene.

The chain links TRBV3-1 (or the pseudogene TRBV3-2) to TRBJ1-5, with a possible D match to TRBD1 (5 bases). The germline gives CDR1 LGHDT, CDR2 YNNKEL (reference sequence). The CDR3 totals 15 residues. With 2 bases removed from V and 5 bases from J, the gap between germline ends came to 13 bases. DNA of the CDR3: TGTGCCAGCAGCCAAATGGCAGGGATTGATCAGCCCCAGCATTTT. Translation: CASSQMAGIDQPQHF.

J is TRBJ2-3 and V is TRBV7-9; D is ambiguous. Trimming left V 3 bases short and J 0 bases short, with 13 bases between. Germline V CDR1 and CDR2: SEHNR, FQNEAQ (reference sequence). The CDR3 contains 16 residues. The DNA for the CDR3 is TGTGCCAGCAGCTTCGCTAGTTCCCATAGCACAGATACGCAGTATTTT. This codes for CASSFASSHSTDTQYF.

This sequence joins TRBV19 and TRBJ2-7, with a tentative D call TRBD2 (6 bases). The V gene's germline CDR1 is LNHDA and CDR2 SQIVND (reference sequence). CDR3 length: 17 amino acids. V dropped 1 base and J dropped 2 bases, with 18 bases sitting between them. CDR3 residues: CASSIVAGGVKTYEQYF. The CDR3 DNA is TGTGCCAGTAGTATAGTCGCAGGAGGGGTAAAGACCTACGAGCAGTACTTC.

The V and J genes are TRBV5-1 and TRBJ2-1, with 14 nucleotides matching TRBD2. Trimming at V came to 6 bases and at J to 8 bases, leaving 10 bases not matched to a gene. The germline V gene has CDR1 SGHRS and CDR2 YFSETQ. The CDR3 has 16 residues. DNA of the CDR3: TGCGCCAGCACCAAAGGGACTAGCGGGGGCCAGGATGAGCAGTTCTTC. Protein product: CASTKGTSGGQDEQFF.

The chain uses TRBV6-5 and TRBJ1-2; 7 nucleotides agree with TRBD1. Germline CDR1 MNHEY, CDR2 SVGAGI. The junction had 8 bases not matched to a gene; V was cut back by 7 bases and J by 0 bases. The CDR3 sequence is 15 residues long. CDR3 in amino acids: CASTRDQGANYGYTF. As DNA, the CDR3 is TGTGCCAGCACCCGAGACCAGGGGGCTAACTATGGCTACACCTTC.

The chain has TRBV12-5 and TRBJ2-3, with a possible D match to TRBD2 (5 bases). Per germline, CDR1 LGHNT and CDR2 FRNRAP. With 3 bases removed from V and 3 bases from J, the gap between germline ends came to 13 bases. This CDR3 is 15 amino acids long. The CDR3 region is CASGFRGPWTDTQYF. The CDR3 nucleotides read TGTGCTAGTGGTTTTAGAGGGCCTTGGACAGATACGCAGTATTTT.